The source of this T cell receptor (beta chain) is a study of blood T cells in healthy people across ages. This clonotype was seen only once. Its matching antigen is unknown. At one of its ends the junction is not consistent with the germline gene, which may arise from a read error. Broader study findings: Naive T cell percentage showed a strong correlation with TCR beta diversity.

The CDR3 is 16 amino acids. A sample-barcoded 5' primer and a J-beta primer mix were used in a second PCR of roughly 7 to 11 cycles. A template-switch adaptor with 12 random nucleotides tagged each cDNA molecule. From the 5' RACE reads, TCRdb called clonotypes with MiXCR, one entry per CDR3 protein. This sample has hundreds of thousands of distinct CDR3 sequences, with roughly half found just once. This chain links TRBV12-3 or TRBV12-4 with TRBJ2-1; tentative D call: TRBD2 (5 bases). Sequencing input: blood. This receptor was taken from a woman at least 80 years old in good health. In DNA, the CDR3 is TGTGCCAGCAGCCCTAGTTTGGGAGTGAAAGTCAATGAGCAATTCTTC. It yields the protein CASSPSLGVKVNEQFF.